Only a few counts were recorded for the clone carrying this T cell receptor beta chain. This sample is drawn from a study of blood T cell repertoires in COVID-19. Study in general: Whether acute or convalescent, the COVID-19 samples came from the United States, Italy and Spain.

TCRdb's table, derived via immunoSEQ multiplex PCR, lists solely in-frame clones and lacks some. There are roughly 190,000 clones in the sample; about 70% occur only once, and 8.6% lies in the top ten. This CDR3 has 12 amino acids. The V gene lost 5 bases and the J gene lost 3 bases, with 6 bases spanning the gap. CDR1 is LNHDA and CDR2 is SQIVND in the germline V gene (reference sequence). Sequencing was done on a sample of peripheral blood. This sequence joins TRBV19 and TRBJ2-3; possibly TRBD2 for D (6 bases). The TCR originated in a woman aged 50 to 60 with active or convalescent COVID-19. The chain's CDR3 is CASSAGTDTQYF. CDR3 in DNA: TGTGCCAGTAGTGCGGGGACAGATACGCAGTATTTT.